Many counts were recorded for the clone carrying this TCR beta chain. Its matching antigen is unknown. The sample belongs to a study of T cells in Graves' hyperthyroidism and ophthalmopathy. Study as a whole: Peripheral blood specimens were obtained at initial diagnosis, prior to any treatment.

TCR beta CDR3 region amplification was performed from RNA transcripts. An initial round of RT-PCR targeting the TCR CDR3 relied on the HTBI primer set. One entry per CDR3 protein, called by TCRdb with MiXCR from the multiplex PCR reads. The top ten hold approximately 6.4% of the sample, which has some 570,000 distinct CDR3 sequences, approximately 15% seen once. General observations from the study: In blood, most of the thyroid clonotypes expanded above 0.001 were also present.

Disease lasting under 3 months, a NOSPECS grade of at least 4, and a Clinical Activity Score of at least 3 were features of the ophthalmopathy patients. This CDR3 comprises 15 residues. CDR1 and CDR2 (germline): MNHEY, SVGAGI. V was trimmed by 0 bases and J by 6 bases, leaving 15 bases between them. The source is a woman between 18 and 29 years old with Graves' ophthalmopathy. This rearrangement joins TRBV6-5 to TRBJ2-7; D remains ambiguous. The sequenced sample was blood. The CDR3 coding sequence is TGTGCCAGCAGTTACTCGCGGACCGCCTCGGGCGAGCAGTACTTC. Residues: CASSYSRTASGEQYF.